These 13 T cell receptor beta chains share one sample of origin, sequenced in a study of Graves' ophthalmopathy and Graves' hyperthyroidism. Beta-chain TCR CDR3 regions were amplified from RNA transcripts. First-round RT-PCR relied on HTBI primers, and a second-round multiplex PCR came next. MiXCR was run by TCRdb on the multiplex PCR reads, yielding one entry per CDR3 protein. The data show about 550,000 distinct CDR3 sequences, with approximately 37% seen just once and about 4% held by the top ten. Sequencing was performed on peripheral blood or thyroid tissue (not recorded which). The origin of the receptors is an adult man with Graves' hyperthyroidism.

This clonotype was counted ten times or more. This sequence joins TRBV4-1 and TRBJ2-5; the match to TRBD2 covers 7 bases. Germline assignment: CDR1 MGHRA and CDR2 YSYEKL. This CDR3 has 16 amino acids. The V segment lost 4 bases and the J segment 3 bases; nucleotides outside the gene matches: 11. In DNA, the CDR3 is TGCGCCAGCAGCCCATTTTTCGAGCGGGGTGAAGAGACCCAGTACTTC. This encodes CASSPFFERGEETQYF.

A note on this clonotype: This may be a read error: a much more frequent sequence differs by one nucleotide. The CDR3 DNA reads TGTGCCAGCAGCCTAACAGGTCGCTCCTATAATTCACCCCACCACTTT. Residues: CASSLTGRSYNSPHHF. The chain joins TRBV2 to TRBJ1-6; D may be TRBD1 (5 bases). This CDR3 contains 16 residues. CDR1 is SNHLY and CDR2 is FYNNEI in the germline V gene. The entire variable domain, with the rest obtained from reference TRBV2 and TRBJ1-6, is as follows: EPEVTQTPSHQVTQMGQEVILRCVPISNHLYFYWYRQILGQKVEFLVSFYNNEISEKSEIFDDQFSVERPDGSNFTLKIRSTKLEDSAMYFCASSLTGRSYNSPHHFGNGTRLTVT.

There are a few counts of this clonotype. As DNA, the CDR3 is TGTGCCAGCAGCTTTCGTGCCAGCTCCTATAATTCACCCCTCCACTTT. This sequence encodes CASSFRASSYNSPLHF. The V call is TRBV7-9, the J call TRBJ1-6; D is uncertain. Looked up from germline, CDR1 is SEHNR and CDR2 is FQNEAQ (reference sequence). V was cut by 3 bases and J by 0 bases, with 9 bases left in between. The length of the CDR3 is 16 residues.

The J gene is TRBJ1-1, the V gene TRBV2; 10 bases align to TRBD1. This CDR3 has 14 residues. V was pared by 8 bases and J by 3 bases, with 6 bases of the junction left unmatched. In germline, CDR1 is SNHLY, CDR2 FYNNEI. The CDR3 DNA reads TGTGCCAGCTTGGGACAGGGGCGATACACTGAAGCTTTCTTT. Encoded protein: CASLGQGRYTEAFF.

The chain is built from TRBV10-3 and TRBJ2-7, with a tentative D call TRBD1 (5 bases). CDR1 and CDR2 (germline): ENHRY, SYGVKD. This CDR3 has 14 residues. Trimming cost V 3 bases and J 0 bases, with 9 bases left between them. CDR3 sequence (DNA): TGTGCCATCAGTGAAGTTACAGGCTCCTACGAGCAGTACTTC. It encodes CAISEVTGSYEQYF.

This sequence joins TRBV7-9 and TRBJ2-5; the match to TRBD2 covers 10 bases. The CDR3 has 14 residues. Germline V gives CDR1 SEHNR, CDR2 FQNEAQ (reference sequence). Trimming cost V 8 bases and J 5 bases; bases outside gene matches: 8. The CDR3 region has the DNA TGTGCCAGCGGTCCACTAGCGGGAATCGAGACCCAGTACTTC. Its translation is CASGPLAGIETQYF.

This clonotype appeared a few times. This chain joins TRBV4-1 and TRBJ2-5; 13 bases match TRBD2. The CDR3 runs to 17 residues. Germline CDR1 and CDR2: MGHRA and YSYEKL. The V gene end was trimmed by 0 bases and the J gene end by 5 bases; junction bases not matched to a gene: 6. The CDR3 coding sequence is TGCGCCAGCAGCCAAGAACTAGCGGGGGGGCATCGGGAGACCCAGTACTTC. Its translation: CASSQELAGGHRETQYF.

At least ten counts were recorded for this clonotype. CDR3 residues: CSAISLQETQYF. CDR3 DNA sequence: TGCAGTGCTATCTCCCTCCAAGAGACCCAGTACTTC. The V call is TRBV20-1, the J call TRBJ2-5; no clear D. CDR1 is DFQATT and CDR2 is SNEGSKA in the germline V gene (reference sequence). This CDR3 is 12 amino acids long. Trimming pared 4 bases from V and 1 base from J, leaving 7 bases between.

The CDR3 reads CASSLGRVNEQYF. The CDR3 DNA is TGTGCCAGCAGTTTGGGAAGAGTGAACGAGCAGTACTTC. This chain links TRBV12-3 or TRBV12-4 with TRBJ2-7; no firm D call. The CDR3 extends over 13 amino acids. V was pared by 3 bases and J by 5 bases, with 11 bases between.

Remarks on this clonotype: The junction differs from germline at one of its ends, possibly a read error. This chain uses TRBV7-2 with TRBJ1-3, with 10 bases matching TRBD1. CDR3 length: 19 residues. The germline V gene encodes CDR1 SGHTA and CDR2 FQGNSA. CDR3 sequence reads: CASSQEGLTGGRFGNTIYF. CDR3 bases: TGCGCCAGCAGCCAAGAGGGTTTGACAGGGGGCCGATTTGGAAACACCATATATTTT.

The chain couples TRBV28 to TRBJ1-5, with D unresolved. CDR1 MDHEN and CDR2 SYDVKM come from the germline V gene. The CDR3 covers 13 residues. Trimming took off 5 bases at V and 14 bases at J, with 19 bases between the two ends. DNA of the CDR3: TGTGCCAGCAGTCCTCCCGGTCCAAGTATCGAGCATTTT. Translation: CASSPPGPSIEHF. Full variable domain (missing parts from reference TRBV28 and TRBJ1-5): DVKVTQSSRYLVKRTGEKVFLECVQDMDHENMFWYRQDPGLGLRLIYFSYDVKMKEKGDIPEGYSVSREKKERFSLILESASTNQTSMYLCASSPPGPSIEHFGDGTRLSIL.

The chain joins TRBV7-8 to TRBJ1-1; 10 nucleotides agree with TRBD1. The length of the CDR3 is 15 residues. CDR1 SGHVS and CDR2 FQNEAQ come from the germline V gene. J lost 3 bases, V lost 8 bases, and 9 bases had no gene match. The CDR3 nucleotides are TGTGCCAGCTCACCCGGGACAGGGGTTGACACTGAAGCTTTCTTT. Protein sequence: CASSPGTGVDTEAFF.

This clonotype was seen many times. The chain uses TRBV7-2 and TRBJ1-2, with 8 bases fitting TRBD1. This CDR3 is built from 13 residues. V shed 3 bases and J 6 bases; nucleotides not matched to a gene: 3. Germline V gene sequence: CDR1 SGHTA, CDR2 FQGNSA. In nucleotides, the CDR3 is TGTGCCAGCAGCTTCCAGGGGGCGCATGGCTACACCTTC. It is translated as CASSFQGAHGYTF.